The T cell receptor beta chain under discussion was sequenced for a study of shared clonotypes between healthy human individuals. Study-level background: The study used three CD4 naive, three CD4 memory, two CD8 naive and one CD8 memory plate per donor.

Regarding this clone: The antigen is unknown.

Points from the study as a whole: Relative to their counterparts shared across all four donors, non-shared clonotypes exhibited diminished generation probabilities.

V was pared by 4 bases and J by 8 bases, with 10 bases of the junction left unmatched. Per germline, CDR1 SGDLS and CDR2 YYNGEE. The CDR3 runs 16 residues. Produced via immunoSEQ multiplex PCR; TCRdb's table is partial and in-frame only. This sample has almost 700,000 clones, with about 90% found just once. Terminally differentiated effector memory CD45RA+ cells were excluded by CCR7 positive selection of CD45RO-negative cells. The clonotype originates from a man in his thirties or forties in good health. The sequenced sample was naive CD8+ T cells sorted from blood. V gene TRBV9 combines with J gene TRBJ2-1; 12 bases match TRBD2. DNA for the CDR3: TGTGCCAGCAGCTCCGGACTAGCGGGAATCTTGGATGAGCAGTTCTTC. Its translation is CASSSGLAGILDEQFF.